This T cell receptor (beta chain) was obtained from a study of immune evolution from preneoplasia to lung adenocarcinoma. Study background: HLA loss of heterozygosity: over 5.5% AIS, roughly 15% MIA, around 35% ADC, none AAH.

Findings and caveats of the study: Normal lung had the highest top T cell clone frequencies.

Method: immunoSEQ multiplex PCR; TCRdb's copy keeps in-frame clones and lacks some. The sample lists about 14,000 clones, about 82% seen once, with more than 4% in the top ten. Between the mid-2010s and the late 2010s, patients underwent resection in Japan or China. Concerning this clone: Its antigen is not identified.

The sample was FFPE minimally invasive lung adenocarcinoma tissue. The clonotype originates from a person aged 70 to 85 with lung adenocarcinoma.

CDR3 loop: CASSVGTSYNEQFF. The CDR3 DNA reads as TGTGCCAGCAGTGTAGGGACTTCCTACAATGAGCAGTTCTTC. The chain recombines TRBV6-1 with TRBJ2-1; D possibly corresponds to TRBD2 (6 bases). Trimming removed 4 bases at V and 1 base at J, with 8 bases between. Germline-derived CDR1 and CDR2 are MNHNS and SASEGT. This CDR3 is built from 14 residues.